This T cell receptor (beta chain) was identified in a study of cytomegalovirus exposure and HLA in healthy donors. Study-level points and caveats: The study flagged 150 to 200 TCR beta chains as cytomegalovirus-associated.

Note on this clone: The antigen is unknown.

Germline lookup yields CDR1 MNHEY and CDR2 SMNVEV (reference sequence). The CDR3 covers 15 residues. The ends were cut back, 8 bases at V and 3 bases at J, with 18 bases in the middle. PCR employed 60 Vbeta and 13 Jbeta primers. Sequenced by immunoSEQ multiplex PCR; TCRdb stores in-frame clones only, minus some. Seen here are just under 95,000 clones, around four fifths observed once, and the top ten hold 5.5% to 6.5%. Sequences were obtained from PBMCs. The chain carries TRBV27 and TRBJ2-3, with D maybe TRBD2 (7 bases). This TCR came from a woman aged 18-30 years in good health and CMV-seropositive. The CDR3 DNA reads TGTGCCAGCGGGGCCCGGACTAGGGGGACAGATACGCAGTATTTT. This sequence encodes CASGARTRGTDTQYF.